These T cell receptor beta chains were read from a single sample in a study of OX40 agonist ivuxolimab in advanced cancers. Measured with immunoSEQ multiplex PCR; TCRdb has only the in-frame clones, and not every one. The sample lists fewer than 85,000 clones; about four fifths were seen once. Here the sequenced sample was CD4+ or CD8+ T cells sorted from blood, taken in a trial of the OX40 agonist ivuxolimab. The receptors were gathered from an adult with an advanced solid tumor such as melanoma, head and neck, liver or kidney cancer. Both conserved end residues are part of each CDR3. Each record gives: CDR3 protein, CDR3 DNA, V gene, clone size, D gene, J gene. The D gene is left open where the match is weak. Rows may omit the clone size; those that give it use once, few, many or a size class.

CDR3: CASTSPGLAGAHTGELFF; DNA: TGTGCCAGCACCTCACCGGGACTAGCGGGGGCCCACACCGGGGAGCTGTTTTTT; V: TRBV28; size: -; D: TRBD2; J: TRBJ2-2
CDR3: CASSSNRVSNTEAFF; DNA: TGCGCCAGCAGCTCGAACAGGGTGTCGAACACTGAAGCTTTCTTT; V: TRBV5-1; size: -; D: -; J: TRBJ1-1
CDR3: CASSYSGMGPTYEQYF; DNA: TGTGCCAGCAGTTACTCGGGTATGGGGCCAACCTACGAGCAGTACTTC; V: TRBV6-5; size: -; D: -; J: TRBJ2-7
CDR3: CASRAGGEGNTIYF; DNA: TGTGCCAGCAGGGCAGGAGGGGAAGGAAACACCATATATTTT; V: TRBV2; size: -; D: -; J: TRBJ1-3
CDR3: CASSLGAGNTIYF; DNA: TGTGCTAGCAGCTTAGGGGCTGGAAACACCATATATTTT; V: TRBV7-7; size: -; D: -; J: TRBJ1-3
CDR3: CASSPRRVAGPNEQFF; DNA: TGTGCCAGTAGTCCCCGCAGGGTAGCGGGACCAAATGAGCAGTTCTTC; V: TRBV19; size: once; D: TRBD2; J: TRBJ2-1
CDR3: CASSPGQLTDTQYF; DNA: TGTGCCAGCAGCCCCGGACAGCTGACAGATACGCAGTATTTT; V: TRBV7-9; size: once; D: -; J: TRBJ2-3
CDR3: CASSGGQGAFTEAFF; DNA: TGTGCCAGCAGCGGGGGACAGGGGGCATTCACTGAAGCTTTCTTT; V: TRBV9; size: -; D: TRBD1; J: TRBJ1-1
CDR3: CASSIVGPRRNEKLFF; DNA: TGTGCCAGTAGTATAGTCGGACCCCGGCGAAATGAAAAACTGTTTTTT; V: TRBV19; size: -; D: -; J: TRBJ1-4
CDR3: CAWSVGGANEKLFF; DNA: TGTGCCTGGAGTGTAGGGGGGGCTAATGAAAAACTGTTTTTT; V: TRBV30; size: -; D: -; J: TRBJ1-4
CDR3: CASSVLRGGERGEQYF; DNA: TGTGCCAGCAGTGTACTTCGGGGTGGGGAAAGAGGGGAGCAGTACTTC; V: TRBV2; size: -; D: -; J: TRBJ2-7
CDR3: CASSDSGANTEAFF; DNA: TGTGCCAGCAGTGATTCGGGGGCTAATACTGAAGCTTTCTTT; V: TRBV2; size: -; D: -; J: TRBJ1-1
CDR3: CASSFGTELTEAFF; DNA: TGTGCCAGCAGTTTCGGTACAGAGTTAACTGAAGCTTTCTTT; V: TRBV27; size: -; D: -; J: TRBJ1-1
CDR3: CASTPWGGRDYGYTF; DNA: TGTGCCAGCACTCCGTGGGGGGGGCGCGACTATGGCTACACCTTC; V: TRBV25-1; size: -; D: -; J: TRBJ1-2
CDR3: CASSSYMNTEAFF; DNA: TGCGCCAGCAGCTCCTACATGAACACTGAAGCTTTCTTT; V: TRBV5-1; size: -; D: -; J: TRBJ1-1
CDR3: CASSFPGRGTQYF; DNA: TGTGCCAGTAGCTTTCCGGGGAGAGGGACCCAGTACTTC; V: TRBV19; size: -; D: -; J: TRBJ2-5
CDR3: CASSPRARVLLNTEAFF; DNA: TGTGCCAGCAGCCCGAGGGCTCGAGTCCTACTAAACACTGAAGCTTTCTTT; V: TRBV5-8; size: -; D: -; J: TRBJ1-1
CDR3: CASSGQGLAEKLFF; DNA: TGTGCCAGCAGTGGGCAGGGTTTGGCTGAAAAACTGTTTTTT; V: TRBV2; size: -; D: -; J: TRBJ1-4
CDR3: CASSLMGREAYNEQFF; DNA: TGTGCCAGCAGCTTGATGGGCCGGGAAGCATACAATGAGCAGTTCTTC; V: TRBV7-2; size: -; D: -; J: TRBJ2-1
CDR3: CASSSDRVSYEQYF; DNA: TGTGCCAGCAGCTCGGACAGGGTCTCCTACGAGCAGTACTTC; V: TRBV11-2; size: -; D: TRBD1; J: TRBJ2-7
CDR3: CASSSQMTSGSTDTQYF; DNA: TGTGCCAGCAGCTCCCAAATGACTAGCGGGAGCACAGATACGCAGTATTTT; V: TRBV5-8; size: few; D: TRBD2; J: TRBJ2-3
CDR3: CASSPLTRGGELFF; DNA: TGCGCCAGCAGCCCTCTCACAAGGGGCGGGGAGCTGTTTTTT; V: TRBV4-1; size: -; D: -; J: TRBJ2-2
CDR3: CAISEMGNEQFF; DNA: TGTGCCATCAGTGAGATGGGCAATGAGCAGTTCTTC; V: TRBV10-3; size: -; D: -; J: TRBJ2-1
CDR3: CASSSAGFPGEQYF; DNA: TGTGCCAGCAGCTCGGCAGGGTTTCCCGGGGAGCAGTACTTC; V: TRBV7-2; size: -; D: -; J: TRBJ2-7
CDR3: CASSNRRAQPQHF; DNA: TGTGCCAGCAGCAATAGAAGAGCCCAGCCCCAGCATTTT; V: TRBV21-1; size: -; D: -; J: TRBJ1-5
CDR3: CASSFQGARQPQHF; DNA: TGTGCCAGCAGCTTCCAGGGGGCGAGGCAGCCCCAGCATTTT; V: TRBV7-8; size: -; D: TRBD1; J: TRBJ1-5
CDR3: CATSRVGQGGYQPQHF; DNA: TGTGCCACCAGCAGGGTGGGACAGGGTGGTTATCAGCCCCAGCATTTT; V: TRBV15; size: -; D: TRBD1; J: TRBJ1-5
CDR3: CASSELPNSPLHF; DNA: TGTGCCAGCAGTGAATTACCGAATTCACCCCTCCACTTT; V: TRBV2; size: -; D: -; J: TRBJ1-6
CDR3: CASSFLGVIIF; DNA: TGTGCCAGCAGCTTCTTGGGAGTTATCATCTTC; V: TRBV5-6; size: -; D: -; J: TRBJ2-1
CDR3: CASSTPRVVYGYTF; DNA: TGTGCCAGCAGCACCCCCCGGGTCGTTTATGGCTACACCTTC; V: TRBV21-1; size: -; D: -; J: TRBJ1-2
CDR3: CATALEGSLIDYGYTF; DNA: TGTGCCACCGCTCTAGAAGGGAGTCTTATTGACTATGGCTACACCTTC; V: TRBV28; size: -; D: -; J: TRBJ1-2
CDR3: CATRADYNEQFF; DNA: TGTGCCACCAGGGCTGATTACAATGAGCAGTTCTTC; V: TRBV15; size: -; D: -; J: TRBJ2-1
CDR3: CASSLALEGTKTQYF; DNA: TGCGCCAGCAGCTTGGCCTTAGAGGGTACCAAGACCCAGTACTTC; V: TRBV5-1; size: once; D: -; J: TRBJ2-5
CDR3: CASSLGQGIRGYTF; DNA: TGTGCCAGCAGCTTGGGGCAGGGGATTCGGGGCTACACCTTC; V: TRBV5-4; size: -; D: -; J: TRBJ1-2
CDR3: CASSLVDRPYEQYF; DNA: TGTGCCAGCAGCTTAGTCGACAGGCCCTACGAGCAGTACTTC; V: TRBV11-2; size: -; D: -; J: TRBJ2-7
CDR3: CASYDAPTSGRWSYNEQFF; DNA: TGTGCCAGCTACGACGCCCCGACTAGCGGGAGGTGGTCCTACAATGAGCAGTTCTTC; V: TRBV18; size: -; D: TRBD2; J: TRBJ2-1
CDR3: CASSFRLARTDTQYF; DNA: TGTGCCAGCAGCTTTAGACTAGCGAGAACAGATACGCAGTATTTT; V: TRBV27; size: -; D: TRBD2; J: TRBJ2-3
CDR3: CASSKGGDLANVLTF; DNA: TGTGCCAGCAGCAAAGGCGGTGATCTGGCCAACGTCCTGACTTTC; V: TRBV21-1; size: -; D: -; J: TRBJ2-6
CDR3: CASSPGNLANEKLFF; DNA: TGTGCCAGCAGCCCAGGGAACCTGGCTAATGAAAAACTGTTTTTT; V: TRBV11-2; size: -; D: -; J: TRBJ1-4
CDR3: CASTDGGIIGNTEAFF; DNA: TGTGCCAGTACCGATGGGGGGATAATTGGGAACACTGAAGCTTTCTTT; V: TRBV19; size: -; D: -; J: TRBJ1-1
CDR3: CGGFTVRGNTIYF; DNA: TGCGGGGGCTTTACAGTTCGTGGAAACACCATATATTTT; V: TRBV5-8; size: -; D: -; J: TRBJ1-3
CDR3: CAISDSGGDQPQHF; DNA: TGTGCCATCAGTGATTCAGGGGGGGATCAGCCCCAGCATTTT; V: TRBV10-3; size: -; D: TRBD1; J: TRBJ1-5
CDR3: CASSARQNSNQPQHF; DNA: TGTGCCAGTAGTGCCCGACAGAATAGCAATCAGCCCCAGCATTTT; V: TRBV19; size: -; D: -; J: TRBJ1-5
CDR3: CASSLGQAQEQFF; DNA: TGTGCCAGCAGCTTGGGACAGGCTCAGGAGCAGTTCTTC; V: TRBV11-2; size: -; D: TRBD1; J: TRBJ2-1
CDR3: CAWSAGKGGNQPQHF; DNA: TGTGCCTGGAGTGCGGGGAAGGGAGGCAATCAGCCCCAGCATTTT; V: TRBV30; size: -; D: -; J: TRBJ1-5
CDR3: CAWNRQGAGNTIYF; DNA: TGTGCCTGGAATCGACAGGGGGCTGGAAACACCATATATTTT; V: TRBV30; size: -; D: TRBD1; J: TRBJ1-3
CDR3: CASSLGQSSPYEQYF; DNA: TGTGCCAGCAGCTTAGGACAAAGTTCGCCCTACGAGCAGTACTTC; V: TRBV11-3; size: -; D: -; J: TRBJ2-7
CDR3: CASSYGGTNEKLFF; DNA: TGTGCCAGCAGTTACGGGGGAACTAATGAAAAACTGTTTTTT; V: TRBV6-5; size: -; D: -; J: TRBJ1-4
CDR3: CASRPGTANSYEQYF; DNA: TGTGCCAGCAGGCCCGGGACAGCCAATTCCTACGAGCAGTACTTC; V: TRBV6-5; size: once; D: TRBD1; J: TRBJ2-7
CDR3: CASSLEGLNQPQHF; DNA: TGCGCCAGCAGCTTGGAAGGGCTTAATCAGCCCCAGCATTTT; V: TRBV5-1; size: few; D: -; J: TRBJ1-5
CDR3: CASSPTGQGNTGNTIYF; DNA: TGTGCCAGCTCACCAACGGGACAGGGGAATACTGGAAACACCATATATTTT; V: TRBV18; size: -; D: TRBD1; J: TRBJ1-3
CDR3: CASRVDGTGELFF; DNA: TGTGCCAGCAGAGTAGACGGCACCGGGGAGCTGTTTTTT; V: TRBV6-6; size: once; D: -; J: TRBJ2-2
CDR3: CASNNPGGASGRRFDEQFF; DNA: TGCGCCAGCAACAACCCTGGGGGGGCTAGCGGGAGACGGTTCGATGAGCAGTTCTTC; V: TRBV5-1; size: -; D: TRBD2; J: TRBJ2-1